Listed here are 3 T cell receptor beta chains from one sample, sequenced in a study of blood T cell repertoires in COVID-19. Produced via immunoSEQ multiplex PCR; TCRdb's table is partial and in-frame only. The sample lists about 50,000 clones, 85% to 90% seen once, with less than 3% in the top ten. The source material was peripheral blood. The source is a woman of 80 years or more with COVID-19, enrolled during active disease.

The J gene is TRBJ1-1, the V gene TRBV18; no reliable D call. The germline gives CDR1 KGHSH, CDR2 LQKENI. V dropped 8 bases and J dropped 1 base, with 14 bases sitting between them. The CDR3 spans 14 residues. In nucleotides, the CDR3 is TGTGCCAGCGTGGGGAGCATAGCGAACACTGAAGCTTTCTTT. It specifies CASVGSIANTEAFF.

The rearrangement uses TRBV29-1 and TRBJ1-1; D not certain. Trimming stripped 1 base from V and 4 bases from J, with 13 bases between. The CDR3 sequence is 14 residues long. Germline V CDR1 and CDR2: SQVTM, ANQGSEA. This CDR3 reads CSVEGRGTGTEAFF. The DNA of the CDR3 is TGCAGCGTTGAAGGGCGCGGAACGGGCACTGAAGCTTTCTTT.

The rearrangement joins TRBV28 to TRBJ2-2, with TRBD2 matching over 7 bases. Germline V gene data show CDR1 as MDHEN and CDR2 as SYDVKM. CDR3 length: 16 residues. V dropped 6 bases and J dropped 6; count of bases not matched to a gene: 13. In DNA form, the CDR3 reads TGTGCCAGCAGGACGTCCGGGACTATCTTCTCCGGGGAGCTGTTTTTT. Its protein is CASRTSGTIFSGELFF.